This TCR beta chain is drawn from a study of T cell changes during pregnancy in multiple sclerosis. Method: immunoSEQ multiplex PCR; TCRdb's copy keeps in-frame clones and lacks some. The table includes approximately 64,000 clones, approximately 90% detected once. The CDR3 runs to 17 residues. J lost 1 base, V lost 5 bases, and 9 bases had no gene match. The V gene's germline CDR1 is SGHTA and CDR2 FQGNSA. This chain connects TRBV7-2 to TRBJ2-4, with 9 bases aligning to TRBD2. This receptor was obtained from a female donor with multiple sclerosis, enrolled in a pregnancy study. The specimen was peripheral blood, collected in the first trimester of pregnancy. The CDR3 DNA reads as TGTGCCAGCAGCCCTCATCGGCGGGAGGGGGCCAAAAACATTCAGTACTTC. Its translation is CASSPHRREGAKNIQYF. The full variable domain, in which reference TRBV7-2 and TRBJ2-4 provide the parts outside the CDR3, is GAGVSQSPSNKVTEKGKDVELRCDPISGHTALYWYRQSLGQGLEFLIYFQGNSAPDKSGLPSDRFSAERTGGSVSTLTIQRTQQEDSAVYLCASSPHRREGAKNIQYFGAGTRLSVL.